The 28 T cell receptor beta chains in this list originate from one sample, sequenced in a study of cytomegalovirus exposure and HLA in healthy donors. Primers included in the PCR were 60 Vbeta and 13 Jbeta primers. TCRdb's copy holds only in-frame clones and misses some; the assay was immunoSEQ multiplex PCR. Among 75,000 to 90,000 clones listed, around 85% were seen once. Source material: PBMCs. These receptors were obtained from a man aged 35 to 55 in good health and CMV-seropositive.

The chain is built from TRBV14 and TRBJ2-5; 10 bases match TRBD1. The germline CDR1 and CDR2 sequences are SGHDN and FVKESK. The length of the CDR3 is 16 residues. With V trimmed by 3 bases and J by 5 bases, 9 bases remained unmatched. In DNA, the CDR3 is TGTGCCAGCAGCCATTACCGGGACAGGGGAGTTGAGACCCAGTACTTC. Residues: CASSHYRDRGVETQYF. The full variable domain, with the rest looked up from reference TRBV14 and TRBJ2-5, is EAGVTQFPSHSVIEKGQTVTLRCDPISGHDNLYWYRRVMGKEIKFLLHFVKESKQDESGMPNNRFLAERTGGTYSTLKVQPAELEDSGVYFCASSHYRDRGVETQYFGPGTRLLVL.

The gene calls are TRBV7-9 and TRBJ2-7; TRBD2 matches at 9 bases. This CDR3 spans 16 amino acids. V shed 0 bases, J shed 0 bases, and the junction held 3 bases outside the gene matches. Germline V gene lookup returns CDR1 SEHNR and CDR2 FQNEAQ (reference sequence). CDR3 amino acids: CASSLAPSGVSYEQYF. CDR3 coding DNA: TGTGCCAGCAGCTTAGCCCCTAGCGGGGTCTCCTACGAGCAGTACTTC.

The CDR3 is CASSPPGPRGEQYF. The CDR3 coding sequence is TGTGCCAGCAGTCCTCCGGGACCGCGGGGCGAGCAGTACTTC. The chain employs TRBV28 and TRBJ2-7; a possible D gene is TRBD2 (6 bases). V shed 5 bases and J shed 6 bases, with 17 bases lying between them. The CDR3 is 14 residues long. The germline V gene encodes CDR1 MDHEN and CDR2 SYDVKM.

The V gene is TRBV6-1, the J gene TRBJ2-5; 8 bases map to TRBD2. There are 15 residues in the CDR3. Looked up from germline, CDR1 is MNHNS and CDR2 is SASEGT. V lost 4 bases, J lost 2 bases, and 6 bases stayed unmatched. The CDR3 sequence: CASSVLADIQETQYF. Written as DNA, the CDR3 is TGTGCCAGCAGTGTACTAGCGGATATACAAGAGACCCAGTACTTC.

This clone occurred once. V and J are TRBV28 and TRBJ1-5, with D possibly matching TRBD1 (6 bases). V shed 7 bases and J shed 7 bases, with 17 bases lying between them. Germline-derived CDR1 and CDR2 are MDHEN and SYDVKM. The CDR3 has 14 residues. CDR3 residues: CASMGGGLLQPQHF. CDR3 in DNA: TGTGCCAGCATGGGGGGGGGCTTACTGCAGCCCCAGCATTTT.

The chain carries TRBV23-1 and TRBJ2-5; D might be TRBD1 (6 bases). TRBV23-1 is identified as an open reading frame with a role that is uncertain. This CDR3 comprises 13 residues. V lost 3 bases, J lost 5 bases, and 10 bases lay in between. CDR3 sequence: CASSHSGDETQYF. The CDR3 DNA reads TGCGCCAGCAGTCATTCAGGGGACGAGACCCAGTACTTC.

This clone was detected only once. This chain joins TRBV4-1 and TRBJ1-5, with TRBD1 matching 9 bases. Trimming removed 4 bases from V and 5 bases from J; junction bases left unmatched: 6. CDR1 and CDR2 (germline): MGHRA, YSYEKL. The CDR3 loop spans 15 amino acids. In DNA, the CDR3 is TGCGCCAGCAGCCCACCGGGACAGGGTTATCAGCCCCAGCATTTT. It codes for CASSPPGQGYQPQHF.

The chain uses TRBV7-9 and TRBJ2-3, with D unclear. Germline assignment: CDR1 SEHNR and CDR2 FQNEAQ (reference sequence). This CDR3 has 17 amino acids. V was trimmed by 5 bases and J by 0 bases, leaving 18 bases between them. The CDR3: CASSLGIPGSSTDTQYF. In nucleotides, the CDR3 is TGTGCCAGCAGCCTCGGTATCCCCGGTTCTAGCACAGATACGCAGTATTTT.

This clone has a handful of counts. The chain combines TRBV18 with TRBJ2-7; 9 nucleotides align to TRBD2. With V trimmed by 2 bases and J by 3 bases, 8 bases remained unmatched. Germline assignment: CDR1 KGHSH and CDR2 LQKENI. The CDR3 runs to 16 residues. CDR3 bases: TGTGCCAGCTCACCAGTCTCCGGGACTAGCATCTACGAGCAGTACTTC. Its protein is CASSPVSGTSIYEQYF.

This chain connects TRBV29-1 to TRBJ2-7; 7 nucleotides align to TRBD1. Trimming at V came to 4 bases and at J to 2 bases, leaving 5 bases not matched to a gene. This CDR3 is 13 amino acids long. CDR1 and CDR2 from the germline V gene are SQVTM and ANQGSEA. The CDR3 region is CSVGTGITYEQYF. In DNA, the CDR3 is TGCAGCGTTGGGACAGGAATCACCTACGAGCAGTACTTC.

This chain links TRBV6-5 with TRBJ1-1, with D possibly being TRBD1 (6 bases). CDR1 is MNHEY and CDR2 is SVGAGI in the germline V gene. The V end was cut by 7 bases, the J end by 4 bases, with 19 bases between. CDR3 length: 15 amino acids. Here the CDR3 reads CASKPTGTLSTEAFF. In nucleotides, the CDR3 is TGTGCCAGCAAACCGACAGGAACGCTAAGCACTGAAGCTTTCTTT.

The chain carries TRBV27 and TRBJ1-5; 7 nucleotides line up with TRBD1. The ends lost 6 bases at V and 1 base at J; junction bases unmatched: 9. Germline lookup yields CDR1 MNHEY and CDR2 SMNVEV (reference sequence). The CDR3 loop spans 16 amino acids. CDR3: CASSQFSGGSNQPQHF. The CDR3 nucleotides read TGTGCCAGCAGCCAGTTCTCAGGGGGGAGCAATCAGCCCCAGCATTTT.

The CDR3 region has the DNA TGTGCCAGCAGCGGTGGGCCAAAAACGGGGGAAAAACTGTTTTTT. Its translation is CASSGGPKTGEKLFF. V gene TRBV2 combines with J gene TRBJ1-4; D remains ambiguous. Germline values: CDR1 SNHLY, CDR2 FYNNEI. Trimming took off 6 bases at V and 8 bases at J, with 19 bases between the two ends. This CDR3 is 15 amino acids long.

The CDR3 protein is CASRDPGTGAYEQYF. The CDR3 nucleotides read TGTGCCAGCCGAGACCCCGGGACAGGGGCCTACGAGCAGTACTTC. The chain has TRBV6-1 and TRBJ2-7, with TRBD1 matching over 10 bases. The CDR3 runs 15 residues. V shed 8 bases, J shed 2 bases, and the junction held 9 bases outside the gene matches. The germline V gene has CDR1 MNHNS and CDR2 SASEGT.

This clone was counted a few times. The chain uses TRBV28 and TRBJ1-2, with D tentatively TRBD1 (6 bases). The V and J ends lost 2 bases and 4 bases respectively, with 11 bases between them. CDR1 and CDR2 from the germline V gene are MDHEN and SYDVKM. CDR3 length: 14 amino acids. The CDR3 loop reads CASSLRQAPYGYTF. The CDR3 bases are TGTGCCAGCAGTTTAAGACAGGCACCCTATGGCTACACCTTC.

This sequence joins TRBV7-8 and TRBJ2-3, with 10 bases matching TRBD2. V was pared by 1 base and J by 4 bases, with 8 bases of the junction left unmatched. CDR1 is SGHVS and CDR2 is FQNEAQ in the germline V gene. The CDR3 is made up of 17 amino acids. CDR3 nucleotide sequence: TGTGCCAGCAGCTTAGGTGGGCCCCTAGCGGGAGCAGATACGCAGTATTTT. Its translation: CASSLGGPLAGADTQYF.

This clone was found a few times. The CDR3 DNA sequence: TGCAGCGTTGAAGACCTGAACCCCGGGACAGCATTCGAAGAGACCCAGTACTTC. Its protein is CSVEDLNPGTAFEETQYF. The chain employs TRBV29-1 and TRBJ2-5, with 7 bases lining up with TRBD1. V was clipped by 0 bases and J by 3 bases; unmatched bases: 16. Looked up from germline, CDR1 is SQVTM and CDR2 is ANQGSEA. This CDR3 contains 18 residues.

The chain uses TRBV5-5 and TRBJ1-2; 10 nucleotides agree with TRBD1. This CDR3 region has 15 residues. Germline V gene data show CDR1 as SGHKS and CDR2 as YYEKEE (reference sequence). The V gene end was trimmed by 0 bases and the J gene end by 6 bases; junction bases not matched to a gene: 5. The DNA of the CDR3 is TGTGCCAGCAGCTTGGGTGTGGGGACAGGGGATGGCTACACCTTC. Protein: CASSLGVGTGDGYTF. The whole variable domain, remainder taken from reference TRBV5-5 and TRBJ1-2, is DAGVTQSPTHLIKTRGQQVTLRCSPISGHKSVSWYQQVLGQGPQFIFQYYEKEERGRGNFPDRFSARQFPNYSSELNVNALLLGDSALYLCASSLGVGTGDGYTFGSGTRLTVV.

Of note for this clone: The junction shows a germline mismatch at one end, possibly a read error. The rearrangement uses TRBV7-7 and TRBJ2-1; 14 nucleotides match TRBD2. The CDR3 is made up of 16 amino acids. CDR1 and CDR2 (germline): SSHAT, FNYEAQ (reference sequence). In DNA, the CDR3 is TGTGCTAGCAGCAAAGGGACTAGCGGGGGTTACAATGAGCAGTTCTTC. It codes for CASSKGTSGGYNEQFF.

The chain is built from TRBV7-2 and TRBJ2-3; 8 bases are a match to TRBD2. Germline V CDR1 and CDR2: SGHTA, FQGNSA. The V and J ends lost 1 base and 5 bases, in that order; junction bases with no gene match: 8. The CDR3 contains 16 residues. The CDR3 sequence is CASSLDGGAKGDTQYF. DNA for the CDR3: TGTGCCAGCAGCTTAGACGGGGGGGCCAAGGGAGATACGCAGTATTTT.

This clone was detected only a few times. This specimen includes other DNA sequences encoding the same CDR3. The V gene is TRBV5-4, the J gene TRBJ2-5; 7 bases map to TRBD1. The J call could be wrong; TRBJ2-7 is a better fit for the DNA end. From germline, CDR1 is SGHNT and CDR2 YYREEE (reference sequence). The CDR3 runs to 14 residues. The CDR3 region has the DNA TGTGCCAGCAGCTTGGGGGACAGTGCCTACGAGCAGTACTTC. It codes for CASSLGDSAYEQYF.

For the CDR3, the DNA is TGTGCCAGCAGCCCGCAAATCCAGCGGGAGACAGATACGCAGTATTTT. Translated, it gives CASSPQIQRETDTQYF. The V call is TRBV7-2, the J call TRBJ2-3, with 8 bases identical to TRBD2. The trim removed 5 bases at V and 3 bases at J, leaving 10 bases unmatched. This CDR3 is 16 amino acids long. Germline V lookup: CDR1 SGHTA, CDR2 FQGNSA.

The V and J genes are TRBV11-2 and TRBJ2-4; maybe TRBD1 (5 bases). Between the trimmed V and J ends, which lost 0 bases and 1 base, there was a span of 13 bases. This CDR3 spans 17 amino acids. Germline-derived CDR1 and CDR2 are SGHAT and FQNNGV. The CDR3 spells CASSLDADTLAKNIQYF. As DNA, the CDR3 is TGTGCCAGCAGCTTAGACGCGGACACCCTTGCCAAAAACATTCAGTACTTC.

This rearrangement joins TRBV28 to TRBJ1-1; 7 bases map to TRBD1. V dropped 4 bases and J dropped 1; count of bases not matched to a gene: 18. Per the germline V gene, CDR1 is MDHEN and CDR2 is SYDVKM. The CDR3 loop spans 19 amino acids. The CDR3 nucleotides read TGTGCCAGCAGTTCTTTCCGGGAACAGGGGTCCAGACCGAACACTGAAGCTTTCTTT. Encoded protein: CASSSFREQGSRPNTEAFF.

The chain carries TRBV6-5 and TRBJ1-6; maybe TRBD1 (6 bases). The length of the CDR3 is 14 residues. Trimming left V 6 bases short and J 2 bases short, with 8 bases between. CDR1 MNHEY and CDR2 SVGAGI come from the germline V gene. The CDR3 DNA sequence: TGTGCCAGCAGCCAGGGGCCCTATAATTCACCCCTCCACTTT. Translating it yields CASSQGPYNSPLHF.

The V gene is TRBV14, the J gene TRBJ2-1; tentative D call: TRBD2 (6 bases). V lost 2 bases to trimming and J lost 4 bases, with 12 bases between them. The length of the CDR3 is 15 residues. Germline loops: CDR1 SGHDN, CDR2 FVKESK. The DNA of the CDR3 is TGTGCCAGCAGCCAAACGAGGGACTCATACAATGAGCAGTTCTTC. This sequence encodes CASSQTRDSYNEQFF.

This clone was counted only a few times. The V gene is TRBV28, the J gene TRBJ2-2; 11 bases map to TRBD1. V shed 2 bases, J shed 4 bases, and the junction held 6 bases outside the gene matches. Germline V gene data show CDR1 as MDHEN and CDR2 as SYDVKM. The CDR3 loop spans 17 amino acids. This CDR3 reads CASSLGQGARSTGELFF. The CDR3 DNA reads TGTGCCAGCAGTTTAGGACAGGGGGCGCGTAGCACCGGGGAGCTGTTTTTT.

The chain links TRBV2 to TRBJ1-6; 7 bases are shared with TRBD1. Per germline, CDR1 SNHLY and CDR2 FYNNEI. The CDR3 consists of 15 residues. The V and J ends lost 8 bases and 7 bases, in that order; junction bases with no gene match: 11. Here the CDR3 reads CASELEGGWNSPLHF. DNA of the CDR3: TGTGCCAGCGAACTTGAAGGGGGCTGGAATTCACCCCTCCACTTT.